These 18 T cell receptor beta chains were sequenced from one sample in a study of blood T cell repertoires in COVID-19. TCRdb's copy holds only in-frame clones and misses some; the assay was immunoSEQ multiplex PCR. The data contain about 100,000 clones, 80% of them seen just once; the ten biggest clones take up about an eighth. Sequenced sample: peripheral blood. The receptors were gathered from a woman aged 70-85 years with acute or convalescent COVID-19.

V usage is TRBV5-1 and J usage is TRBJ1-3, with 7 bases identical to TRBD1. Trimming at V came to 7 bases and at J to 3 bases, leaving 10 bases not matched to a gene. The germline V gene encodes CDR1 SGHRS and CDR2 YFSETQ. This CDR3 is 15 amino acids long. The DNA for the CDR3 is TGCGCCAGCCAACAGACAGGGTCGCTTGGAAACACCATATATTTT. This encodes CASQQTGSLGNTIYF.

The gene calls are TRBV3-1 (or the pseudogene TRBV3-2) and TRBJ2-3; TRBD2 is a possible D gene (6 bases). This CDR3 is 15 amino acids long. CDR1 is LGHDT, CDR2 YNNKEL, per germline (reference sequence). The V and J ends lost 4 bases and 4 bases respectively, with 15 bases between them. As DNA, the CDR3 is TGTGCCAGCAGCCCGAGTGGGACTTCGGCAGATACGCAGTATTTT. Its translation is CASSPSGTSADTQYF.

The chain couples TRBV4-1 to TRBJ2-5, with 10 bases matching TRBD2. This CDR3 has 15 amino acids. Germline loops: CDR1 MGHRA, CDR2 YSYEKL. J gave up 4 bases and V 2 bases, and 4 bases lay outside the gene matches. The CDR3 nucleotides are TGCGCCAGCAGCCAACTGGGACTAGCGATAGAGACCCAGTACTTC. Translation: CASSQLGLAIETQYF.

This sequence joins TRBV10-3 and TRBJ2-2, with D possibly matching TRBD1 (6 bases). Looked up from germline, CDR1 is ENHRY and CDR2 is SYGVKD. CDR3 length equals 15 residues. The V end was cut by 5 bases, the J end by 6 bases, with 16 bases between. CDR3: CAISPGDLAAGELFF. CDR3 nucleotides: TGTGCCATCAGTCCAGGGGATCTGGCGGCCGGGGAGCTGTTTTTT.

The chain employs TRBV5-8 and TRBJ2-1, with a weak D call TRBD1 (5 bases). Trimming removed 6 bases from V and 1 base from J, with 14 bases in between. CDR3 length: 15 amino acids. Germline values: CDR1 SGHTS, CDR2 YDEGEE. The DNA of the CDR3 is TGTGCCAGCACCCCCAAGGGGCAGTCCTACAATGAGCAGTTCTTC. This sequence encodes CASTPKGQSYNEQFF.

This clone was counted a single time. This sequence joins TRBV7-2 and TRBJ1-2; D not resolved. Germline values: CDR1 SGHTA, CDR2 FQGNSA. There are 15 residues in the CDR3. Trimming shortened V by 3 bases and J by 8 bases, and 19 bases separated the two germline ends. CDR3 coding DNA: TGTGCCAGCAGCTTTAGTTCAGGATCCTTTGACGGCTACACCTTC. Amino acids: CASSFSSGSFDGYTF.

The chain is built from TRBV12-3 or TRBV12-4 and TRBJ1-1; D is unresolved. The V and J ends lost 3 bases and 5 bases respectively, with 7 bases between them. The CDR3 extends over 12 amino acids. The CDR3 here is CASSFQITEAFF. CDR3 bases: TGTGCCAGCAGTTTCCAAATTACTGAAGCTTTCTTT.

The chain combines TRBV4-3 with TRBJ2-5; no reliable D call. There are 13 residues in the CDR3. CDR1 is LGHNA, CDR2 YSLEER, per germline. Between the trimmed V and J ends, which lost 3 bases and 5 bases, there was a span of 10 bases. CDR3 in DNA: TGCGCCAGCAGCCATGTGTCGGAGGAGACCCAGTACTTC. Protein sequence: CASSHVSEETQYF.

The chain uses TRBV6-5 and TRBJ2-2; perhaps TRBD1 as D (5 bases). CDR3 length: 15 amino acids. Germline V gene data show CDR1 as MNHEY and CDR2 as SVGAGI. V gave up 6 bases and J gave up 4 bases, with 15 bases separating them. CDR3: CASSLSDSLTGELFF. The CDR3 DNA follows: TGTGCCAGCAGCCTGAGTGACAGTCTCACCGGGGAGCTGTTTTTT.

CDR3 DNA sequence: TGTGCCAGCAGTGGAGCTAGCGGGGACACCGGGGAGCTGTTTTTT. It specifies CASSGASGDTGELFF. The chain links TRBV6-1 to TRBJ2-2; 9 bases are a match to TRBD2. The V gene end was trimmed by 4 bases and the J gene end by 3 bases; junction bases not matched to a gene: 3. The length of the CDR3 is 15 residues. Germline V gene data show CDR1 as MNHNS and CDR2 as SASEGT.

The chain links TRBV2 to TRBJ2-1, with TRBD2 identical over 11 bases. CDR3 size: 15 residues. The trim removed 8 bases at V and 4 bases at J, leaving 7 bases unmatched. The germline gives CDR1 SNHLY, CDR2 FYNNEI. DNA for the CDR3: TGTGCCAGCCGGGTAGCGGGGGGGCCGTACAATGAGCAGTTCTTC. Residues: CASRVAGGPYNEQFF.

The gene calls are TRBV4-2 and TRBJ1-4; 7 bases are shared with TRBD1. The CDR3 length is 19 residues. J lost 2 bases, V lost 2 bases, and 14 bases had no gene match. Germline values: CDR1 LGHNA, CDR2 YNFKEQ. The CDR3 sequence: CASSQFPTGRSDTNEKLFF. DNA for the CDR3: TGTGCCAGCAGCCAATTTCCGACAGGGAGAAGCGATACTAATGAAAAACTGTTTTTT.

The V and J genes are TRBV2 and TRBJ1-2; D ambiguous. The V end lost 0 bases, the J end lost 4 bases, and 9 bases lay between the germline ends. Looked up from germline, CDR1 is SNHLY and CDR2 is FYNNEI. The CDR3 is made up of 14 amino acids. In nucleotides, the CDR3 is TGTGCCAGCAGTGAAGCCCGAACTCTCTATGGCTACACCTTC. Encoded protein: CASSEARTLYGYTF.

The rearrangement links TRBV12-3 or TRBV12-4 to TRBJ1-6; D unresolved. CDR3 size: 13 residues. With 1 base removed from V and 12 bases from J, the gap between germline ends came to 10 bases. DNA for the CDR3: TGTGCCAGCAGTTTAGGTCACGAGAAACCCCTCCACTTT. This sequence encodes CASSLGHEKPLHF.

In this sample, this clone turned up once. This chain uses TRBV27 with TRBJ2-1, with 7 bases that match TRBD1. Trimming removed 2 bases from V and 9 bases from J; junction bases left unmatched: 4. The CDR3 has 13 residues. CDR1 is MNHEY, CDR2 SMNVEV, per germline (reference sequence). CDR3 loop: CASSLLGGGEQFF. Here the CDR3 DNA reads TGTGCCAGCAGTTTACTAGGGGGCGGTGAGCAGTTCTTC.

The CDR3 nucleotides read TGTGCCAGCAGCTTAACAGCCGGGACAGGGGGCCGGGAGACCCAGTACTTC. This sequence encodes CASSLTAGTGGRETQYF. The rearrangement links TRBV7-6 to TRBJ2-5, with 12 positions matching TRBD1. J lost 5 bases, V lost 2 bases, and 9 bases had no gene match. Germline-derived CDR1 and CDR2 are SGHVS and FNYEAQ. The CDR3 has 17 residues.

V and J are TRBV6-5 and TRBJ2-3; 7 positions match TRBD1. The CDR3 covers 14 residues. V shed 6 bases, J shed 4 bases, and the junction held 7 bases outside the gene matches. Germline V CDR1 and CDR2: MNHEY, SVGAGI. DNA of the CDR3: TGTGCCAGCAGATTTTTAACAGGGGCAGATACGCAGTATTTT. Residues: CASRFLTGADTQYF.

This clone was seen just once. The rearrangement links TRBV11-1 to TRBJ1-6; the match to TRBD1 covers 7 bases. CDR1 and CDR2 (germline): SGHAT, FQDESV (reference sequence). With V trimmed by 2 bases and J by 2 bases, 0 bases remained unmatched. The CDR3 runs to 15 residues. The CDR3 loop is CASSLQGAYNSPLHF. DNA for the CDR3: TGTGCCAGCAGCTTACAGGGGGCCTATAATTCACCCCTCCACTTT. Together with reference TRBV11-1 and TRBJ1-6, the CDR3 gives the full variable domain: EAEVAQSPRYKITEKSQAVAFWCDPISGHATLYWYRQILGQGPELLVQFQDESVVDDSQLPKDRFSAERLKGVDSTLKIQPAELGDSAMYLCASSLQGAYNSPLHFGNGTRLTVT.